The clone carrying this T cell receptor beta chain was recorded a few times. Per germline, CDR1 LGHDT and CDR2 YNNKEL (reference sequence). The CDR3 is 15 residues long. Deletions cut 0 bases from V and 4 bases from J, with 10 bases between. The sample comes from a study of control samples from healthy donors and cancer patients. Assay used: immunoSEQ multiplex PCR; TCRdb lists only in-frame clones, some missing. The data contain about 180,000 clones, 85% to 95% of them seen just once; the ten biggest clones take up over 1.3%. The sequenced material came from blood. This chain uses TRBV3-1 (or the pseudogene TRBV3-2) with TRBJ1-5, with D perhaps matching TRBD1 (6 bases). This TCR was recovered from a young woman in good health. CDR3 region: CASSQDRDTNQPQHF. The CDR3 DNA reads TGTGCCAGCAGCCAAGATCGGGACACTAATCAGCCCCAGCATTTT.